Presented here are 8 T cell receptor beta chains from one specimen sequenced in a study of shared clonotypes between healthy human individuals. Sequenced by immunoSEQ multiplex PCR; TCRdb stores in-frame clones only, minus some. The top ten hold around 13% of the sample, which has around 500,000 clones, 76% seen once. The specimen sequenced was PBMCs. The receptors derive from a woman aged 35 to 49 in good health. Some clones in this sample may be carry-over from other donors' samples.

This rearrangement joins TRBV28 to TRBJ2-1; TRBD2 aligns across 9 bases. Germline V gene data show CDR1 as MDHEN and CDR2 as SYDVKM. The CDR3 runs 15 residues. V shed 6 bases and J 7 bases; nucleotides not matched to a gene: 10. The chain's CDR3 is CASRPSGRSRNEQFF. The CDR3 nucleotides are TGTGCCAGCAGGCCAAGCGGGAGGAGTAGGAATGAGCAGTTCTTC.

The chain links TRBV11-3 to TRBJ2-7; 10 bases are a match to TRBD1. The junction had 10 bases not matched to a gene; V was cut back by 5 bases and J by 6 bases. This CDR3 region has 15 residues. Germline V lookup: CDR1 SGHNT, CDR2 YENEEA. The CDR3 region is CASSPSPRTGGEQYF. The CDR3 coding sequence is TGTGCCAGCAGCCCTAGCCCCCGGACAGGGGGCGAGCAGTACTTC. The variable domain in full, completed from reference TRBV11-3 and TRBJ2-7, reads EAGVVQSPRYKIIEKKQPVAFWCNPISGHNTLYWYLQNLGQGPELLIRYENEEAVDDSQLPKDRFSAERLKGVDSTLKIQPAELGDSAVYLCASSPSPRTGGEQYFGPGTRLTVT.

The genes are TRBV30 and TRBJ2-7; TRBD2 matches 11 bases. The CDR3 spans 15 residues. Germline V gene lookup returns CDR1 GTSNPN and CDR2 SVGIG (reference sequence). The V and J ends lost 4 bases and 2 bases, in that order; junction bases with no gene match: 7. The CDR3 loop reads CAWNPRLAGTYEQYF. CDR3 coding DNA: TGTGCCTGGAATCCCCGACTAGCGGGAACCTACGAGCAGTACTTC.

This chain connects TRBV4-2 to TRBJ1-1, with D possibly matching TRBD1 (6 bases). The germline gives CDR1 LGHNA, CDR2 YNFKEQ. Trimming cost V 0 bases and J 1 base, with 12 bases left between them. The CDR3 is 16 amino acids. Here the CDR3 reads CASSQEVGGGNTEAFF. CDR3 in DNA: TGTGCCAGCAGCCAAGAAGTCGGGGGCGGGAACACTGAAGCTTTCTTT.

The rearrangement joins TRBV4-2 to TRBJ2-1, with 7 bases aligning to TRBD2. This CDR3 spans 16 amino acids. Germline V lookup: CDR1 LGHNA, CDR2 YNFKEQ. Trimming took 0 bases from V and 7 from J; bases not matched to a gene: 9. CDR3 region: CASSQDMAGDWNEQFF. The CDR3 DNA reads as TGTGCCAGCAGCCAAGATATGGCGGGAGACTGGAATGAGCAGTTCTTC.

This chain connects TRBV5-4 to TRBJ2-1, with no clear D. This CDR3 comprises 11 residues. Per germline, CDR1 SGHNT and CDR2 YYREEE (reference sequence). The V and J ends lost 4 bases and 7 bases respectively, with 6 bases between them. The CDR3 nucleotides read TGTGCCAGCAGCGCTTGGAATGAGCAGTTCTTC. The encoded protein is CASSAWNEQFF. Full variable domain (remainder filled in from reference TRBV5-4 and TRBJ2-1): ETGVTQSPTHLIKTRGQQVTLRCSSQSGHNTVSWYQQALGQGPQFIFQYYREEENGRGNFPPRFSGLQFPNYSSELNVNALELDDSALYLCASSAWNEQFFGPGTRLTVL.

The J gene is TRBJ2-1, the V gene TRBV4-2; D not certain. The length of the CDR3 is 13 residues. Trimming removed 0 bases at V and 6 bases at J, with 6 bases between. Germline V gives CDR1 LGHNA, CDR2 YNFKEQ. The CDR3 reads CASSQDLTNEQFF. The CDR3 DNA follows: TGTGCCAGCAGCCAAGATCTTACCAATGAGCAGTTCTTC.

The chain joins TRBV7-8 to TRBJ1-2, with 7 positions matching TRBD1. The CDR3 covers 15 residues. The germline V gene has CDR1 SGHVS and CDR2 FQNEAQ. Trimming at V came to 4 bases and at J to 3 bases, leaving 8 bases not matched to a gene. CDR3 sequence (DNA): TGTGCCAGCAGCTCCTCAGGGACAGTTTACTATGGCTACACCTTC. Translated, it gives CASSSSGTVYYGYTF.